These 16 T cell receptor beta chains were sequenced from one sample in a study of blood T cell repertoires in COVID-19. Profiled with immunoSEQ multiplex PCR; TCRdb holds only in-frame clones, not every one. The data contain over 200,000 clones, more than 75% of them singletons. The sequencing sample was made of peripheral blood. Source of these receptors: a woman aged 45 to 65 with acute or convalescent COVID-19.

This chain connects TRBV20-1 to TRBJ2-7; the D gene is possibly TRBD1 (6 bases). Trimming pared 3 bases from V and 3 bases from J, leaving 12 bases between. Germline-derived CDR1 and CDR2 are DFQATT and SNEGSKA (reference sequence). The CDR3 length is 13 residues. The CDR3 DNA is TGCAGTGCTAGTGGGGGCCACCACTACGAGCAGTACTTC. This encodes CSASGGHHYEQYF.

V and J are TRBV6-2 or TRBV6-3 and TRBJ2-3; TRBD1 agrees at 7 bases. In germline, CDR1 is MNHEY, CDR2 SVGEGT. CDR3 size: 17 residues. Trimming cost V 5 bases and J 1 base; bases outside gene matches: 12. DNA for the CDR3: TGTGCCAGCAGTCCAGGGGGTAAAGCCGGACGCACAGATACGCAGTATTTT. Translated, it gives CASSPGGKAGRTDTQYF.

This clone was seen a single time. CDR3 protein: CASNPFGRVNSPLHF. DNA for the CDR3: TGTGCCAGCAACCCTTTCGGGAGGGTTAATTCACCCCTCCACTTT. The chain links TRBV7-8 to TRBJ1-6; D is unclear. The V end lost 7 bases, the J end lost 6 bases, and 16 bases lay between the germline ends. In germline, CDR1 is SGHVS, CDR2 FQNEAQ. The length of the CDR3 is 15 residues.

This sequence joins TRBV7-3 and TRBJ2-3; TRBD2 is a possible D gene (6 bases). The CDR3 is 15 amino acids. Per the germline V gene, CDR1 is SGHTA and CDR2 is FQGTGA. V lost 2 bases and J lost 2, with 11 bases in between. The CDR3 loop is CASSLQAGHTDTQYF. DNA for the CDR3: TGTGCCAGCAGCTTACAGGCGGGGCACACAGATACGCAGTATTTT.

This chain's CDR3 is CASSQGTGGYNEQFF. In nucleotides, the CDR3 is TGTGCCAGCAGCCAAGGGACAGGCGGGTACAATGAGCAGTTCTTC. This rearrangement joins TRBV7-2 to TRBJ2-1; the match to TRBD1 covers 8 bases. The CDR3 runs to 15 residues. Germline lookup yields CDR1 SGHTA and CDR2 FQGNSA. V was clipped by 5 bases and J by 4 bases; unmatched bases: 7.

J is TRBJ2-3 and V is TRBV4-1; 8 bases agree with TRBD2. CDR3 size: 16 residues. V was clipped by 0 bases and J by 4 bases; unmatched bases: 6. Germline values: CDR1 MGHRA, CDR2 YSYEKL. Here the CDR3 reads CASSQDLSGSSDTQYF. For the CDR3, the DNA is TGCGCCAGCAGCCAAGACCTCAGCGGGAGCTCAGATACGCAGTATTTT.

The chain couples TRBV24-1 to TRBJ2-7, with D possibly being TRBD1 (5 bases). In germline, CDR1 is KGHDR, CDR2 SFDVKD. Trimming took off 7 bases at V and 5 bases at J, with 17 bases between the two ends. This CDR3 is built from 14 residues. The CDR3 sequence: CATSGTRVQDEQYF. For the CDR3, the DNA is TGTGCCACCAGCGGTACCAGGGTTCAGGACGAGCAGTACTTC.

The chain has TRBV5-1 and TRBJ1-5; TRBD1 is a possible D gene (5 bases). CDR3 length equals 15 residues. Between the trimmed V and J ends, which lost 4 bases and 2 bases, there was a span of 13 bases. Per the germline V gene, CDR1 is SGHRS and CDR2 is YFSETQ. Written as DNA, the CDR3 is TGCGCCAGCAGCCCCGGGGGAGGGGGCAATCAGCCCCAGCATTTT. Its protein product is CASSPGGGGNQPQHF.

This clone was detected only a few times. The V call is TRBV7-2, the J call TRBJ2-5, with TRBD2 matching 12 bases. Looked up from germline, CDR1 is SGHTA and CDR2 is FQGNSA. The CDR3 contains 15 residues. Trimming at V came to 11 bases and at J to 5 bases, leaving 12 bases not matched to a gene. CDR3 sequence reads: CAGPPGLAGGETQYF. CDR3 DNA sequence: TGTGCCGGGCCCCCGGGACTAGCGGGTGGGGAGACCCAGTACTTC.

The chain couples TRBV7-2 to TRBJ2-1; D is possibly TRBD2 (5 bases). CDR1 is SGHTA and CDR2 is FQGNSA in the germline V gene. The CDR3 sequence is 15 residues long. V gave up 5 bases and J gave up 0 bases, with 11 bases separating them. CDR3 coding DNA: TGTGCCAGCAGCCCTAGGAGGAGCTCCTACAATGAGCAGTTCTTC. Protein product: CASSPRRSSYNEQFF. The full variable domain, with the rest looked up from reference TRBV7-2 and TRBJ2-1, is GAGVSQSPSNKVTEKGKDVELRCDPISGHTALYWYRQSLGQGLEFLIYFQGNSAPDKSGLPSDRFSAERTGGSVSTLTIQRTQQEDSAVYLCASSPRRSSYNEQFFGPGTRLTVL.

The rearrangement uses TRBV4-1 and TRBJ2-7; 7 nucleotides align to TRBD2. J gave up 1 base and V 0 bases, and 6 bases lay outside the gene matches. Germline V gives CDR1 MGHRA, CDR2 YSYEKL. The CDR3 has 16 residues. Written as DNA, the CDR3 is TGCGCCAGCAGCCAAGAGGGGGGGGTCTTGTCCTACGAGCAGTACTTC. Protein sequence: CASSQEGGVLSYEQYF.

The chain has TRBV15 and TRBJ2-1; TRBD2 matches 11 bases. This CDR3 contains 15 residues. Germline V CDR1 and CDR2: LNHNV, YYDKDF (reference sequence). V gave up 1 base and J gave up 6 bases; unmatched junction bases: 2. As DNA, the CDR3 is TGTGCCACCAGCAGAGTCGGACTAGCGGGCAATGAGCAGTTCTTC. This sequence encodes CATSRVGLAGNEQFF.

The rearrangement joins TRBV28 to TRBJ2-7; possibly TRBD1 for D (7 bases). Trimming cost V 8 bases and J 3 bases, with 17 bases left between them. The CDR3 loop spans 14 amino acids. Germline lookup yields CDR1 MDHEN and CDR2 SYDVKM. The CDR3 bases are TGTGCCAGCCGCGGGACAGACTCGATCTACGAGCAGTACTTC. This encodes CASRGTDSIYEQYF.

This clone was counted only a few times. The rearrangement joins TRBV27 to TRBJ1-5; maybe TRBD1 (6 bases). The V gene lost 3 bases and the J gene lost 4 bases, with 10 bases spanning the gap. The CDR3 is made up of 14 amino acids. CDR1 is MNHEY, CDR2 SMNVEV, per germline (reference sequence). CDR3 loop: CASSFGGLNQPQHF. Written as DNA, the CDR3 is TGTGCCAGCAGTTTCGGGGGGCTGAATCAGCCCCAGCATTTT.

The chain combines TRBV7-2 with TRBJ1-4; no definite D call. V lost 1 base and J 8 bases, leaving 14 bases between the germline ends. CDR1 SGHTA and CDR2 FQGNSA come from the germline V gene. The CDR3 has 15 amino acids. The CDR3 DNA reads TGTGCCAGCAGCTTAGATACGGGAATGGGAGAAAAACTGTTTTTT. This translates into CASSLDTGMGEKLFF.

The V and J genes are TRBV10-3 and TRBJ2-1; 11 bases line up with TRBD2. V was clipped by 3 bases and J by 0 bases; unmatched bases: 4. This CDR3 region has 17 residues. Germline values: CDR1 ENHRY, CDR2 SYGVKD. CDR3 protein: CAISDVLAGGSYNEQFF. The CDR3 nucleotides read TGTGCCATCAGTGATGTTCTAGCGGGAGGCTCCTACAATGAGCAGTTCTTC.